This TCR beta chain was captured in a study of OX40 agonist ivuxolimab in advanced cancers. The wider study: Partial response was recorded in three patients: one hepatocellular carcinoma and two cutaneous melanoma cases.

Trimming shortened V by 8 bases and J by 1 base, and 19 bases separated the two germline ends. This CDR3 comprises 16 residues. Exclusion applied to patients with autoimmune disease history or systemic immunosuppression. Notes on the study in general: Expanded peripheral T cell antigen specificity was not determined.

This clone has more than one count but fewer than ten. Its specificity is unknown. The assay was immunoSEQ multiplex PCR, and TCRdb's table has in-frame clones only and misses some. The sample holds about 55,000 clones, approximately 80% seen once. The source of this sequence is an adult with an advanced solid tumor such as melanoma, head and neck, liver or kidney cancer. The sample here was CD4+ or CD8+ T cells sorted from blood, taken in a trial of the OX40 agonist ivuxolimab. J is TRBJ2-3 and V is TRBV23-1; D not resolved. TRBV23-1 is known as an ORF, though its function is uncertain. The CDR3 bases are TGCGCCAGCCCCCCGAAGCCCCCTCGTGGCACAGATACGCAGTATTTT. This gives the protein CASPPKPPRGTDTQYF.